Given below is one T cell receptor beta chain in context. The antigen remains unidentified. The sample originates from a study of cytotoxic CD8 clonotypes in ibrutinib-treated CLL. The method was immunoSEQ multiplex PCR; TCRdb's version includes in-frame clones alone and lacks a portion of them. The sample includes some 46,000 clones, around 70% of them seen just once. The TCR beta libraries used approximately 2 micrograms of genomic DNA that came from cryopreserved PBMCs. Study-wide results and limits: Starting clonality was above that of age-matched healthy donors and tracked circulating CD8+ T-cell counts.

V shed 2 bases and J shed 2 bases, with 8 bases lying between them. Germline V gives CDR1 SGDLS, CDR2 YYNGEE. The CDR3 spans 14 residues. Sequenced here: PBMCs, sampled after 12 months of ibrutinib treatment. The chain recombines TRBV9 with TRBJ2-1; D may be TRBD2 (5 bases). The source of this sequence is a human donor with chronic lymphocytic leukemia. This CDR3 reads CASSVTGTYNEQFF. The CDR3 nucleotides are TGTGCCAGCAGCGTGACGGGGACCTACAATGAGCAGTTCTTC.